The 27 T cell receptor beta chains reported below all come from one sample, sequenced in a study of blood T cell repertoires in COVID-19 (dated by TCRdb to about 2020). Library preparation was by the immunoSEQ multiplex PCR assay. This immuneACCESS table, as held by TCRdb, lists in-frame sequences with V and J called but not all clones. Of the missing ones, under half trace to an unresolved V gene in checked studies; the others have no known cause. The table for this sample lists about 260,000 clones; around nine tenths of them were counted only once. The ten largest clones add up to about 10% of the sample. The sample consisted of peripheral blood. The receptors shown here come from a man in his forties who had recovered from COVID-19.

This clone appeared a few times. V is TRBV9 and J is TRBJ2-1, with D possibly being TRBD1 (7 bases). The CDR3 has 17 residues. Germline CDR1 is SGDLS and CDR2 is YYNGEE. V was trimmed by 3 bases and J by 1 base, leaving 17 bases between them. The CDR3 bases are TGTGCCAGCAGCGCCCCTCAACAGGGGAGGTCCTACAATGAGCAGTTCTTC. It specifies CASSAPQQGRSYNEQFF.

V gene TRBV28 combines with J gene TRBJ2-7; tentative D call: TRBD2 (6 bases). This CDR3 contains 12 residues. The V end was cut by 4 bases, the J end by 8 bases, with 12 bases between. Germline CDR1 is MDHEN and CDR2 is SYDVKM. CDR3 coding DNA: TGTGCCAGCAGTTCCCGGACTACCCAGCAGTACTTC. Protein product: CASSSRTTQQYF.

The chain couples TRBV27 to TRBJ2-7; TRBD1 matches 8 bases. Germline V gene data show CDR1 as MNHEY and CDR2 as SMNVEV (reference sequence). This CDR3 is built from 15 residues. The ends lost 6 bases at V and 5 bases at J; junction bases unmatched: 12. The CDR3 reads CASRSQGGEKNEQYF. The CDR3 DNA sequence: TGTGCCAGCAGATCACAGGGGGGCGAGAAAAACGAGCAGTACTTC.

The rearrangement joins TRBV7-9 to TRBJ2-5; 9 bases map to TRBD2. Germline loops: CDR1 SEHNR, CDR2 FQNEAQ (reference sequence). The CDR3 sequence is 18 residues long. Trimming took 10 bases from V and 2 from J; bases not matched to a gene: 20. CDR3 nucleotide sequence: TGTGCCATCGAGGGAGTTTATGCGGGGGGGGGCGGGCAAGAGACCCAGTACTTC. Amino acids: CAIEGVYAGGGGQETQYF.

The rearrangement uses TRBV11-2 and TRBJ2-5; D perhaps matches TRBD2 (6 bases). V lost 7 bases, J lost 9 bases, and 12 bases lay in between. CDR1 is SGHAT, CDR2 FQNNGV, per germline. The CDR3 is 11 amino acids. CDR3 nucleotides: TGTGCCAGCAACAAAGGGGAGGCCCAGTACTTC. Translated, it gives CASNKGEAQYF. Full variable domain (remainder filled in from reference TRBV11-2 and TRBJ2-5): EAGVAQSPRYKIIEKRQSVAFWCNPISGHATLYWYQQILGQGPKLLIQFQNNGVVDDSQLPKDRFSAERLKGVDSTLKIQPAKLEDSAVYLCASNKGEAQYFGPGTRLLVL.

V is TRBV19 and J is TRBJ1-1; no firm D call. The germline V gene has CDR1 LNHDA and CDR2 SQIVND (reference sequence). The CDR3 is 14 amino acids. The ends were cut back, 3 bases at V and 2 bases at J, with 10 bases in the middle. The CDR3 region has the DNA TGTGCCAGTAGTATCCCCGGTGTAAACACTGAAGCTTTCTTT. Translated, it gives CASSIPGVNTEAFF.

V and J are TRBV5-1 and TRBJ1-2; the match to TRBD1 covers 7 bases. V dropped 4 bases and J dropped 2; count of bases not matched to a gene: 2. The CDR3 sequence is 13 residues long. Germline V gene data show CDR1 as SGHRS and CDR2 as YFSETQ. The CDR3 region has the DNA TGCGCCAGCAGCCTGGGACAGAACTATGGCTACACCTTC. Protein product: CASSLGQNYGYTF.

The CDR3 region is CASSFSAGGIYEQYF. Written as DNA, the CDR3 is TGTGCCAGCAGCTTCTCAGCGGGAGGGATCTACGAGCAGTACTTC. This sequence joins TRBV5-4 and TRBJ2-7; 10 bases fit TRBD2. The germline V gene has CDR1 SGHNT and CDR2 YYREEE (reference sequence). The CDR3 has 15 amino acids. J lost 3 bases, V lost 2 bases, and 5 bases had no gene match.

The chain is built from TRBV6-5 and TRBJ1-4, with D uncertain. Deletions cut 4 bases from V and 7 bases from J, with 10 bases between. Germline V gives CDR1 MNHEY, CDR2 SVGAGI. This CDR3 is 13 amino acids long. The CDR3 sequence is CASSSNRGEKLFF. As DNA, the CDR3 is TGTGCCAGCAGTTCAAACCGGGGTGAAAAACTGTTTTTT.

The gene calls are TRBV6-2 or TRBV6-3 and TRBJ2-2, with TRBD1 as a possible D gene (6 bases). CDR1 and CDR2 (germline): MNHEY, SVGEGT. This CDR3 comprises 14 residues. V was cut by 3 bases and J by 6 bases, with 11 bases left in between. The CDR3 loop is CASSYAGGPGELFF. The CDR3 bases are TGTGCCAGCAGTTATGCTGGGGGCCCCGGGGAGCTGTTTTTT.

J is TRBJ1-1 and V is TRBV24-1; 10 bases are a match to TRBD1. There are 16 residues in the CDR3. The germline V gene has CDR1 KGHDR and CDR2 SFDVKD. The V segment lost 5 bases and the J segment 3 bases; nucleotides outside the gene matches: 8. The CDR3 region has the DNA TGTGCCACCAGTGGACAGGGGGCGGAAAGGGACACTGAAGCTTTCTTT. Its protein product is CATSGQGAERDTEAFF.

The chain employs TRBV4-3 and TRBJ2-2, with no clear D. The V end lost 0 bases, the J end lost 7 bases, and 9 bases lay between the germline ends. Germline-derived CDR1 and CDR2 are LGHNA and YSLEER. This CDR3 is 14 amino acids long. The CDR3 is CASSQDRRLGELFF. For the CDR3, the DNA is TGCGCCAGCAGCCAAGATAGGCGGCTCGGGGAGCTGTTTTTT.

The CDR3 here is CSASGTEHSYEQYF. The CDR3 DNA reads as TGCAGTGCTAGTGGGACAGAGCACTCCTACGAGCAGTACTTC. The rearrangement links TRBV20-1 to TRBJ2-7; 7 bases map to TRBD1. This CDR3 spans 14 amino acids. The J segment lost 0 bases and the V segment lost 3 bases, leaving 5 bases of the junction unmatched. From germline, CDR1 is DFQATT and CDR2 SNEGSKA (reference sequence).

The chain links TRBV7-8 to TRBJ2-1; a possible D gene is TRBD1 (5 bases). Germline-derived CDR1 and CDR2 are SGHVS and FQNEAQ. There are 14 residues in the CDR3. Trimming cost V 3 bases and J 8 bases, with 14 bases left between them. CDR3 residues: CASSFTQGRDEQFF. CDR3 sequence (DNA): TGTGCCAGCAGCTTTACCCAGGGTAGAGATGAGCAGTTCTTC.

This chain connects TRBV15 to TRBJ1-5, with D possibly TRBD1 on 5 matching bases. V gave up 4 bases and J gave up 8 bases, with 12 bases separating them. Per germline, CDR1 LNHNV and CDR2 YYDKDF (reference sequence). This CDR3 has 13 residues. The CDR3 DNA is TGTGCCACCAGCAACCCGGGACTAAAGCCCCAGCATTTT. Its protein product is CATSNPGLKPQHF.

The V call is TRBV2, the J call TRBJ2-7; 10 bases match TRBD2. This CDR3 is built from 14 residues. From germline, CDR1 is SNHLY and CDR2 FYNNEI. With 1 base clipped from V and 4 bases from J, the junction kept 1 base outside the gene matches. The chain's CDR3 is CASSEVLAGYEQYF. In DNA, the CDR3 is TGTGCCAGCAGTGAAGTACTAGCGGGGTACGAGCAGTACTTC.

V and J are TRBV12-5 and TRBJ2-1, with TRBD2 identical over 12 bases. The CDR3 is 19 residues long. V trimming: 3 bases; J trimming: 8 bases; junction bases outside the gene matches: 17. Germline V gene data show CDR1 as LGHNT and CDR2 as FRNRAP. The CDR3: CASGLDFGRLAGAADEQFF. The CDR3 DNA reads TGTGCTAGTGGTTTAGATTTCGGGAGACTAGCGGGAGCGGCGGATGAGCAGTTCTTC.

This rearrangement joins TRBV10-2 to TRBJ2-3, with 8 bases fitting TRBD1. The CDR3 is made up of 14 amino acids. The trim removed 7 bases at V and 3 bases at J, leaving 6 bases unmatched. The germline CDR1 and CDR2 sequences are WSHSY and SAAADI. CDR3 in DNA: TGCGCCAGCATCACAGGGGGTACAACAGATACGCAGTATTTT. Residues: CASITGGTTDTQYF.

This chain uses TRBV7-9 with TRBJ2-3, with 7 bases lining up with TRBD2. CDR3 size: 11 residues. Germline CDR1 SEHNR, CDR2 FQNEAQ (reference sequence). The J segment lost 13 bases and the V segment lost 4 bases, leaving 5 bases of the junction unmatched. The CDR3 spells CASSSGRTKYF. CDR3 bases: TGTGCCAGCAGCTCCGGGAGGACCAAGTATTTT.

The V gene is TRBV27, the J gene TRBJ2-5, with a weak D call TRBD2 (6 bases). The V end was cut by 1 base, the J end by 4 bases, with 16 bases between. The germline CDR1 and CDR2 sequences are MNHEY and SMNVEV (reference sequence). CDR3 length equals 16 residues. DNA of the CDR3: TGTGCCAGCAGTTTATGGTTCGGGAGTAGGGGAGAGACCCAGTACTTC. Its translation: CASSLWFGSRGETQYF.

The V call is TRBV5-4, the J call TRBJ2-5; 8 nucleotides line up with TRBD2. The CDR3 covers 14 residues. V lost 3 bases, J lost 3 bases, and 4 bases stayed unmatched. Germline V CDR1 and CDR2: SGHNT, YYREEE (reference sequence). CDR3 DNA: TGTGCCAGCAGCTCCCCGGGGGGGGAAGAGACCCAGTACTTC. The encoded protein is CASSSPGGEETQYF.

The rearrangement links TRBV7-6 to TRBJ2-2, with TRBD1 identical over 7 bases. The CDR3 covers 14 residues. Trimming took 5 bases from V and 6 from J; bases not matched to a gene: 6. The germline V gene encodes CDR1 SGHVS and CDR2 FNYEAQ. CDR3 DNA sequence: TGTGCCAGCAGCAAGGGACAGATCGCCGGGGAGCTGTTTTTT. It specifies CASSKGQIAGELFF.

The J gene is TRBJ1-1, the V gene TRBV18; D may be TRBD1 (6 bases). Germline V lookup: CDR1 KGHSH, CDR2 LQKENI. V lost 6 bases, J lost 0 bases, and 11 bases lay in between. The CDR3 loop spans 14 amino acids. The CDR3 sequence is CASSPNRVNTEAFF. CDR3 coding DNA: TGTGCCAGCTCCCCTAACAGGGTGAACACTGAAGCTTTCTTT. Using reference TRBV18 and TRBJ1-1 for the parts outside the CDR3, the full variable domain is NAGVMQNPRHLVRRRGQEARLRCSPMKGHSHVYWYRQLPEEGLKFMVYLQKENIIDESGMPKERFSAEFPKEGPSILRIQQVVRGDSAAYFCASSPNRVNTEAFFGQGTRLTVV.

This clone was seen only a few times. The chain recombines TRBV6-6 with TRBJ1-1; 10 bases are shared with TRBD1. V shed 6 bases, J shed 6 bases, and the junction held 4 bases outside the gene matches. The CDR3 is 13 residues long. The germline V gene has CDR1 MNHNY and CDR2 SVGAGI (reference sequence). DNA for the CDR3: TGTGCCAGCAGGGACAGGGGGGACGCTGAAGCTTTCTTT. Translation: CASRDRGDAEAFF.

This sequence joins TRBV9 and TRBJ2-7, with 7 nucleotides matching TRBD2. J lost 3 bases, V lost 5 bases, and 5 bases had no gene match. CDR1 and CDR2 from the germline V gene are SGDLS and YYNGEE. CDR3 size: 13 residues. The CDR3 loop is CASRAGRDYEQYF. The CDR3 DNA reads TGTGCCAGCAGAGCGGGACGAGACTACGAGCAGTACTTC.

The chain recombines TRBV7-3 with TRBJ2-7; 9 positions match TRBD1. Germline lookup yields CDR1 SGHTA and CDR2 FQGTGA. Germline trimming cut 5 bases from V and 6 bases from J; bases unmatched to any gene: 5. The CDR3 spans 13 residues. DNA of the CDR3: TGTGCCAGCAGCCCCGGGACAGGGACCGAGCAGTACTTC. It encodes CASSPGTGTEQYF.

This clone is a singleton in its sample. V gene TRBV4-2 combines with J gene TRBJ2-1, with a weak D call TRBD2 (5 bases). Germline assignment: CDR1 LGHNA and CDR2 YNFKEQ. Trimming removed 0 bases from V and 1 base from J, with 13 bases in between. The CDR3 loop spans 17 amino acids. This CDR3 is CASSQDQRGLSYNEQFF. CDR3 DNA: TGTGCCAGCAGCCAAGATCAGCGCGGGTTATCCTACAATGAGCAGTTCTTC.